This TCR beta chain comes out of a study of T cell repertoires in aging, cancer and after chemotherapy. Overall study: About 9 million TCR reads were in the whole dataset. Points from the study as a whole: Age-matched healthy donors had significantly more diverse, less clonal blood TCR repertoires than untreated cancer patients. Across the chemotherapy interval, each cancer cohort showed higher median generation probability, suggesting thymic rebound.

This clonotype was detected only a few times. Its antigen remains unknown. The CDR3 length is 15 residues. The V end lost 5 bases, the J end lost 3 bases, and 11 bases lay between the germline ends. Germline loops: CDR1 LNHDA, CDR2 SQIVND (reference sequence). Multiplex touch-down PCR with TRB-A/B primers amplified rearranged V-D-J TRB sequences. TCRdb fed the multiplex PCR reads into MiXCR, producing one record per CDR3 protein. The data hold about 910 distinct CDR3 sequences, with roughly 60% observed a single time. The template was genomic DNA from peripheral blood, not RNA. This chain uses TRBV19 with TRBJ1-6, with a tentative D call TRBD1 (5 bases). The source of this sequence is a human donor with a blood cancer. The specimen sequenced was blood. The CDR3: CASSGGVYYNSPLHF. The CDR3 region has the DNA TGTGCCAGTAGTGGGGGGGTGTACTATAATTCACCCCTCCACTTT. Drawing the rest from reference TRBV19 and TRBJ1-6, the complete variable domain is DGGITQSPKYLFRKEGQNVTLSCEQNLNHDAMYWYRQDPGQGLRLIYYSQIVNDFQKGDIAEGYSVSREKKESFPLTVTSAQKNPTAFYLCASSGGVYYNSPLHFGNGTRLTVT.